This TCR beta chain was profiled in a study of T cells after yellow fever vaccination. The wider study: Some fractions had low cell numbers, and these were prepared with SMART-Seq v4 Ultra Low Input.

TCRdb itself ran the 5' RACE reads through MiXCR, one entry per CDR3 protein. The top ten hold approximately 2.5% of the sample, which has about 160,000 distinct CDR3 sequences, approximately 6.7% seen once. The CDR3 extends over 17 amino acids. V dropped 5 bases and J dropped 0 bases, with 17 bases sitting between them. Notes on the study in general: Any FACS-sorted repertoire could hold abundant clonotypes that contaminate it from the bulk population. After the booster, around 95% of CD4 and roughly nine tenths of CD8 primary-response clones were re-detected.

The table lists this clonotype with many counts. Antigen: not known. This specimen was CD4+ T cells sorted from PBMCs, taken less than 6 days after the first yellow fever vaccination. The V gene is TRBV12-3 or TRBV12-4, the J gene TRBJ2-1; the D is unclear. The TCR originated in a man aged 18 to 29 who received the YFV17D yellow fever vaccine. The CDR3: CASSPRTGQSSYNEQFF. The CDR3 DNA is TGTGCCAGCAGTCCCAGGACGGGTCAAAGCTCCTACAATGAGCAGTTCTTC.